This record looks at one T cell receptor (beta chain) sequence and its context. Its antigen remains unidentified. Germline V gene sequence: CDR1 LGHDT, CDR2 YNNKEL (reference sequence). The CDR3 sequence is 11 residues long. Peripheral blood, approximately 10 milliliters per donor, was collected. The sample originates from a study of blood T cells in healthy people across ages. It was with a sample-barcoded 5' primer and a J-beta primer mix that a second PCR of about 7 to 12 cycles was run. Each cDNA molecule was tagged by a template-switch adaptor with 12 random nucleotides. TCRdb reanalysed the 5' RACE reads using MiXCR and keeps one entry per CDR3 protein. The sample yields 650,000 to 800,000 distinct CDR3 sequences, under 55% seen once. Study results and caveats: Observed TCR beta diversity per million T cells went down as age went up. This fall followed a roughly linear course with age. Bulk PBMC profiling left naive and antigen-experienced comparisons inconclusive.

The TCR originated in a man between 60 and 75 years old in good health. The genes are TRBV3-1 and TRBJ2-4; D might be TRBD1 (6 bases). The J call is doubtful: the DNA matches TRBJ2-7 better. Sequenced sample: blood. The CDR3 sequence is CASRDRFEQYF. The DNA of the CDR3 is TGTGCCAGCAGGGACAGATTCGAGCAGTACTTC.